Listed here are 2 T cell receptor beta chains from one sample, sequenced in a study of beta chain features in type 1 diabetes. Whole-study findings and limits: TCRB CDR3s were moderately but significantly shorter in Type 1 diabetes patients in all four CD4+ subsets.

Their cognate antigens are unknown. Sequencing targeted expressed TCRB transcripts, as all isolated RNA had been reverse transcribed. Libraries were prepared by immunoSEQ multiplex PCR; TCRdb keeps only in-frame clonotypes and omits some of them. The top ten clones hold roughly 0.016% of a sample with 300,000 to 400,000 clones, less than 15% of them seen once. Input material: naive CD4+ T cells from blood. The receptors stem from a woman aged 18-29 years with type 1 diabetes.

The J gene is TRBJ2-5, the V gene TRBV27, with D possibly TRBD1 on 6 matching bases. V lost 3 bases, J lost 4 bases, and 18 bases lay in between. This CDR3 is built from 16 residues. Germline CDR1 MNHEY, CDR2 SMNVEV (reference sequence). CDR3 in DNA: TGTGCCAGCAGTTTCACCCCCGGGACAACAAGAGAGACCCAGTACTTC. This sequence encodes CASSFTPGTTRETQYF.

In its sample, this clone was seen a few times. V and J are TRBV10-3 and TRBJ2-1; D not certain. The V end was cut by 8 bases, the J end by 7 bases, with 12 bases between. Germline CDR1 is ENHRY and CDR2 is SYGVKD. The CDR3 is 12 amino acids. The CDR3 coding sequence is TGTGCCATCGGTCCACAGCCTAATGAGCAGTTCTTC. Residues: CAIGPQPNEQFF.